The clone carrying this T cell receptor (beta chain) has at least ten counts. The antigen remains undetermined. These data are taken from a study of CD8 T cells in ankylosing spondylitis. TCRdb reanalysed the 5' RACE reads using MiXCR and keeps one entry per CDR3 protein. The table lists 350,000 or so distinct CDR3 sequences, under 14% of them singletons. Findings and caveats of the study: There was reportedly significant enrichment of clones that were disease-linked in matched ankylosing spondylitis synovial fluid. The study identified a TCR beta motif of under ten highly homologous variants that appeared characteristic of ankylosing spondylitis blood.

This TCR was recovered from a female donor with ankylosing spondylitis or in good health (not recorded which). Sequencing input: blood, either unsorted or a sorted T cell fraction (not recorded which).

The CDR3 region is CATTIDRAVGTIYF. The DNA of the CDR3 is TGTGCCACCACCATCGACAGGGCGGTCGGCACCATATATTTT. V usage is TRBV15 and J usage is TRBJ1-3; 7 nucleotides line up with TRBD1. Germline trimming cut 7 bases from V and 9 bases from J; bases unmatched to any gene: 12. Germline loops: CDR1 LNHNV, CDR2 YYDKDF (reference sequence). This CDR3 spans 14 amino acids.